The 10 T cell receptor beta chains given below trace back to one sample, sequenced in a study of cytotoxic CD8 clonotypes in ibrutinib-treated CLL. Profiling relied on immunoSEQ multiplex PCR, and the TCRdb table lists in-frame clones only, not all of them. The table includes approximately 150,000 clones, roughly 84% detected once. The sample here was PBMCs, taken at disease progression, from a patient treated with ibrutinib. Receptors originate from a human donor with chronic lymphocytic leukemia.

This chain uses TRBV10-2 with TRBJ2-7, with 8 bases lining up with TRBD2. Trimming at V came to 6 bases and at J to 7 bases, leaving 14 bases not matched to a gene. This CDR3 comprises 15 residues. Germline V gene lookup returns CDR1 WSHSY and CDR2 SAAADI. The CDR3 is CASSGNSGLGKEQYF. The CDR3 DNA reads as TGCGCCAGCAGCGGAAATTCGGGACTAGGGAAGGAGCAGTACTTC.

This clone has only one observation. The V and J genes are TRBV7-8 and TRBJ1-2; possibly TRBD1 for D (6 bases). Germline V lookup: CDR1 SGHVS, CDR2 FQNEAQ. The CDR3 totals 14 residues. Trimming stripped 5 bases from V and 2 bases from J, with 12 bases between. This CDR3 reads CASSQQGRNYGYTF. CDR3 sequence (DNA): TGTGCCAGCAGCCAACAGGGTAGAAACTATGGCTACACCTTC.

The rearrangement uses TRBV7-3 and TRBJ2-7, with TRBD2 matching 9 bases. The germline V gene has CDR1 SGHTA and CDR2 FQGTGA. V lost 2 bases, J lost 2 bases, and 4 bases stayed unmatched. CDR3 length: 15 residues. The CDR3 is CASSLLAGFPYEQYF. The CDR3 region has the DNA TGTGCCAGCAGCTTACTAGCGGGATTCCCCTACGAGCAGTACTTC.

This sequence joins TRBV2 and TRBJ2-1, with D tentatively TRBD1 (6 bases). Germline V gene lookup returns CDR1 SNHLY and CDR2 FYNNEI. Trimming cost V 5 bases and J 9 bases, with 11 bases left between them. This CDR3 is built from 12 residues. CDR3 sequence (DNA): TGTGCCAGCAGTAGTCAGGGGAGTGAGCAGTTCTTC. Encoded protein: CASSSQGSEQFF.

The chain carries TRBV27 and TRBJ2-1, with TRBD2 matching 7 bases. With V trimmed by 4 bases and J by 2 bases, 5 bases remained unmatched. This CDR3 contains 15 residues. CDR1 MNHEY and CDR2 SMNVEV come from the germline V gene (reference sequence). This CDR3 reads CASSSYSGTYNEQFF. In DNA form, the CDR3 reads TGTGCCAGCAGTTCATACAGCGGGACCTACAATGAGCAGTTCTTC.

The chain carries TRBV2 and TRBJ2-7; the D gene is possibly TRBD2 (6 bases). The ends were cut back, 4 bases at V and 4 bases at J, with 8 bases in the middle. Germline V CDR1 and CDR2: SNHLY, FYNNEI. This CDR3 spans 12 amino acids. DNA of the CDR3: TGTGCCAGCAGTGTGGCGGGATACGAGCAGTACTTC. Protein sequence: CASSVAGYEQYF. Looking up the rest from reference TRBV2 and TRBJ2-7 gives the full variable domain: EPEVTQTPSHQVTQMGQEVILRCVPISNHLYFYWYRQILGQKVEFLVSFYNNEISEKSEIFDDQFSVERPDGSNFTLKIRSTKLEDSAMYFCASSVAGYEQYFGPGTRLTVT.

This chain links TRBV5-4 with TRBJ2-7, with 13 positions matching TRBD2. This CDR3 comprises 15 residues. Trimming took 4 bases from V and 3 from J; bases not matched to a gene: 4. Germline-derived CDR1 and CDR2 are SGHNT and YYREEE (reference sequence). The CDR3 here is CASSEGTSGNYEQYF. The CDR3 DNA reads as TGTGCCAGCAGCGAAGGGACTAGCGGGAACTACGAGCAGTACTTC.

The J gene is TRBJ2-3, the V gene TRBV7-7; TRBD1 aligns across 8 bases. This CDR3 has 14 amino acids. The junction had 9 bases not matched to a gene; V was cut back by 5 bases and J by 8 bases. Germline V CDR1 and CDR2: SSHAT, FNYEAQ (reference sequence). CDR3: CASSTGTGQGTQYF. The DNA for the CDR3 is TGTGCCAGCAGCACCGGGACAGGCCAGGGTACGCAGTATTTT.

J is TRBJ2-2 and V is TRBV7-9; D is ambiguous. The CDR3 length is 13 residues. The V gene lost 5 bases and the J gene lost 3 bases, with 7 bases spanning the gap. Germline V gene lookup returns CDR1 SEHNR and CDR2 FQNEAQ (reference sequence). Here the CDR3 reads CASSRVDTGELFF. Written as DNA, the CDR3 is TGTGCCAGCAGCCGGGTCGACACCGGGGAGCTGTTTTTT.

The rearrangement links TRBV28 to TRBJ2-5; 10 nucleotides align to TRBD1. This CDR3 is built from 15 residues. V gave up 7 bases and J gave up 5 bases; unmatched junction bases: 10. Germline loops: CDR1 MDHEN, CDR2 SYDVKM. CDR3 nucleotides: TGTGCCAGCAAACAAGACAGGGGGCACGGGGAGACCCAGTACTTC. Translated: CASKQDRGHGETQYF.